The clone carrying this T cell receptor beta chain has only one observation. The antigen is undetermined. These data are taken from a study of shared clonotypes between healthy human individuals. The repertoire was sequenced with immunoSEQ multiplex PCR; TCRdb's copy has only in-frame clones and lacks some. The sample records some 2.1 million clones, 80% to 95% being singletons. The V segment lost 2 bases and the J segment 4 bases; nucleotides outside the gene matches: 7. CDR1 and CDR2 (germline): SEHNR, FQNEAQ (reference sequence). CDR3 length: 15 residues. The study, taken as a whole, reports: It was the few donors that limited the genetic and exposure-history diversity represented.

Naive CD8 isolation took CD45RO-negative cells positively selected for CCR7 and excluded terminally differentiated effector memory CD45RA+ cells. Sequencing was carried out using naive CD8+ T cells from PBMCs. The TCR sequence derives from a man between 18 and 35 years old in good health. Some clones in this sample may be carry-over from other donors' samples. J is TRBJ1-2 and V is TRBV7-9; 7 nucleotides line up with TRBD1. CDR3 in DNA: TGTGCCAGCAGCTTATCAGAGGGGGCAGTCTATGGCTACACCTTC. Translated: CASSLSEGAVYGYTF.